The 7 T cell receptor beta chains presented below share a single source sample, sequenced in a study of shared clonotypes between healthy human individuals. The table came from immunoSEQ multiplex PCR; TCRdb's copy has only in-frame clones and leaves some out. This table has around 2.1 million clones, almost 96% appearing once. The sequencing sample was made of naive CD4+ T cells sorted from blood. Subset noted: CD45RA+ positively selected. The receptors derive from a man aged 18 to 30 in good health.

The rearrangement joins TRBV30 to TRBJ2-7; the D gene is possibly TRBD2 (6 bases). Trimming took 3 bases from V and 2 from J, leaving 17 bases between them. The CDR3 is 15 amino acids. Per the germline V gene, CDR1 is GTSNPN and CDR2 is SVGIG (reference sequence). Here the CDR3 DNA reads TGTGCCTGGAGCCCAGGTGGTAGCGGAACCTACGAGCAGTACTTC. Translated, it gives CAWSPGGSGTYEQYF.

The chain couples TRBV15 to TRBJ2-2; no definite D call. The V gene lost 0 bases and the J gene lost 7 bases, with 9 bases spanning the gap. CDR3 length equals 14 residues. The V gene's germline CDR1 is LNHNV and CDR2 YYDKDF (reference sequence). Here the CDR3 DNA reads TGTGCCACCAGCAGAGATCTTCTTGGCGGGGAGCTGTTTTTT. Its protein product is CATSRDLLGGELFF.

The CDR3 protein is CASSPMGRGDEKLFF. The CDR3 DNA is TGTGCCAGCAGTCCAATGGGCAGGGGGGATGAAAAACTGTTTTTT. The chain links TRBV6-1 to TRBJ1-4; 7 bases line up with TRBD1. The junction had 9 bases not matched to a gene; V was cut back by 5 bases and J by 6 bases. This CDR3 spans 15 amino acids. Germline V gives CDR1 MNHNS, CDR2 SASEGT.

The chain links TRBV18 to TRBJ2-7, with TRBD1 matching 10 bases. Germline lookup yields CDR1 KGHSH and CDR2 LQKENI. V shed 6 bases, J shed 2 bases, and the junction held 16 bases outside the gene matches. This CDR3 has 18 amino acids. CDR3 bases: TGTGCCAGCTCCCAGGGAGGTTCGGGACAGGGGAGCGCCTACGAGCAGTACTTC. It is translated as CASSQGGSGQGSAYEQYF.

The chain recombines TRBV7-8 with TRBJ2-7; TRBD2 aligns across 7 bases. This CDR3 is built from 13 residues. With V trimmed by 4 bases and J by 6 bases, 6 bases remained unmatched. Germline assignment: CDR1 SGHVS and CDR2 FQNEAQ. The DNA of the CDR3 is TGTGCCAGCAGCTCCGCTGGGACTACCGAGCAGTACTTC. It is translated as CASSSAGTTEQYF.

This clone came up a few times. This sample also contains other DNA sequences that code for the same CDR3. This chain connects TRBV6-6 to TRBJ1-1; TRBD1 matches 9 bases. J was trimmed by 5 bases and V by 0 bases; bases with no gene match: 1. The CDR3 has 14 amino acids. Germline V gene sequence: CDR1 MNHNY, CDR2 SVGAGI (reference sequence). The CDR3: CASSYSTGGTEAFF. The CDR3 DNA sequence: TGTGCCAGCAGTTACTCGACAGGGGGAACTGAAGCTTTCTTT.

The CDR3 bases are TGTGCCAGCAGCCGACAGGGGTTCAATTCACCCCTCCACTTT. Protein sequence: CASSRQGFNSPLHF. This rearrangement joins TRBV6-5 to TRBJ1-6, with 8 bases that match TRBD1. The junction had 5 bases not matched to a gene; V was cut back by 6 bases and J by 7 bases. The CDR3 is 14 residues long. Germline CDR1 reads MNHEY; CDR2 reads SVGAGI.